These 8 T cell receptor beta chains share one sample of origin, sequenced in a study of identical twins. TCRdb processed the 5' RACE reads anew with MiXCR; each CDR3 protein has one entry. This sample yields about 660,000 distinct CDR3 sequences, of which approximately 9% are seen a single time; 0.98% belongs to the top ten. The sample was also reused in another study, on yellow fever vaccine responses in identical twins.

Sequences were obtained from PBMCs. Every receptor here comes from a young woman in good health.

This clonotype was found many times. The chain joins TRBV15 to TRBJ1-5; TRBD1 matches at 9 bases. V gave up 3 bases and J gave up 6 bases; unmatched junction bases: 12. Germline-derived CDR1 and CDR2 are LNHNV and YYDKDF (reference sequence). The CDR3 runs to 17 residues. As DNA, the CDR3 is TGTGCCACCAGCAGGCCGTTACAGGGGGCTTCATTTCAGCCCCAGCATTTT. Protein sequence: CATSRPLQGASFQPQHF.

V usage is TRBV18 and J usage is TRBJ2-7, with D perhaps TRBD1 (6 bases). The germline V gene has CDR1 KGHSH and CDR2 LQKENI. The CDR3 length is 16 residues. V dropped 2 bases and J dropped 2 bases, with 16 bases sitting between them. The CDR3 DNA is TGTGCCAGCTCACCATTCGGACAGTCACCTGCCTACGAGCAGTACTTC. Translation: CASSPFGQSPAYEQYF.

CDR3 protein: CASSRTANYGYTF. The CDR3 DNA reads TGTGCCAGCAGCCGGACGGCTAACTATGGCTACACCTTC. The chain is built from TRBV14 and TRBJ1-2; D call uncertain. Trimming shortened V by 4 bases and J by 0 bases, and 6 bases separated the two germline ends. Germline values: CDR1 SGHDN, CDR2 FVKESK. CDR3 length: 13 amino acids.

This clonotype has a handful of counts. CDR3 nucleotide sequence: TGCAGTGCTAGAGATGTGGCGGGGACCAGGAGCTCCTACAATGAGCAGTTCTTC. Translated, it gives CSARDVAGTRSSYNEQFF. This chain uses TRBV20-1 with TRBJ2-1; D is possibly TRBD2 (6 bases). The V end lost 0 bases, the J end lost 0 bases, and 18 bases lay between the germline ends. CDR1 is DFQATT and CDR2 is SNEGSKA in the germline V gene (reference sequence). This CDR3 spans 18 amino acids.

The rearrangement links TRBV10-3 to TRBJ1-2; 8 bases align to TRBD1. This CDR3 is 13 amino acids long. V gave up 7 bases and J gave up 7 bases; unmatched junction bases: 8. Per the germline V gene, CDR1 is ENHRY and CDR2 is SYGVKD. In DNA form, the CDR3 reads TGTGCCATCACCGAGGGGACAGGAGGTGGCTACACCTTC. Translated: CAITEGTGGGYTF.

In this sample, this clonotype turned up many times. The CDR3 nucleotides read TGTGCCAGCAGCAACGAGGCGACAGGGGCGAACACCTTC. This encodes CASSNEATGANTF. This chain joins TRBV7-9 and TRBJ1-2; 8 bases are shared with TRBD1. The germline gives CDR1 SEHNR, CDR2 FQNEAQ (reference sequence). V was clipped by 5 bases and J by 12 bases; unmatched bases: 11. This CDR3 is built from 13 residues.

The chain couples TRBV28 to TRBJ2-7; TRBD1 matches 7 bases. Germline V gene sequence: CDR1 MDHEN, CDR2 SYDVKM. The ends lost 6 bases at V and 1 base at J; junction bases unmatched: 12. The CDR3 runs 16 residues. The CDR3 bases are TGTGCCAGCAGCCTATCCGGGACAGTCACTTCCTACGAGCAGTACTTC. Translated: CASSLSGTVTSYEQYF.

This clonotype came up many times. CDR3 nucleotide sequence: TGCGCCAGCAGCTACATTTCGACAGGGTCTAACTATGGCTACACCTTC. This codes for CASSYISTGSNYGYTF. The chain combines TRBV5-1 with TRBJ1-2, with TRBD1 matching 7 bases. The CDR3 sequence is 16 residues long. Losses at the gene ends were 3 bases for V and 0 bases for J; bases not matched to a gene: 8. Germline loops: CDR1 SGHRS, CDR2 YFSETQ.